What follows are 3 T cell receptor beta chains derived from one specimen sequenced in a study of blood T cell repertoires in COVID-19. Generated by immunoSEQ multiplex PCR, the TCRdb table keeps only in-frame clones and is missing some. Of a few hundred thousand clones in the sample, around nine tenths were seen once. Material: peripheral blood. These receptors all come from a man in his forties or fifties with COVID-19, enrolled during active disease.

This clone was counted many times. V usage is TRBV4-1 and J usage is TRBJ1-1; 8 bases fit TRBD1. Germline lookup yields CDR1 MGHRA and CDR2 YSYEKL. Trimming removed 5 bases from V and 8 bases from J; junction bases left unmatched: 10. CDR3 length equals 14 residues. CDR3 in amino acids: CASSSDRGSPEAFF. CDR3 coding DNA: TGCGCCAGCAGCTCCGACAGGGGTAGCCCCGAAGCTTTCTTT.

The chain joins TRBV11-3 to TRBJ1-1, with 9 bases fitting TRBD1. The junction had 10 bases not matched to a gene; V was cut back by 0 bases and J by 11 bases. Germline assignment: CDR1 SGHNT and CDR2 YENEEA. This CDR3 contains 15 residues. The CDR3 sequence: CASSLDGEQGAQAFF. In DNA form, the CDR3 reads TGTGCCAGCAGCTTAGATGGGGAACAGGGGGCGCAGGCTTTCTTT.

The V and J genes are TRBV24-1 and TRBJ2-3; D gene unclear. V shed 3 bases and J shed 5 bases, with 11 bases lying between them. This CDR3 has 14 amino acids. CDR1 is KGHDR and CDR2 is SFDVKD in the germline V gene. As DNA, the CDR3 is TGTGCCACCAGTGATCCCCCCCGCGGAGATACGCAGTATTTT. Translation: CATSDPPRGDTQYF.